The rows below give T cell receptor beta chains drawn from one sample of a study of cytomegalovirus exposure and HLA in healthy donors. The data were produced by immunoSEQ multiplex PCR, yet TCRdb's version contains in-frame clones alone and is incomplete. The table includes 350,000 or so clones, 75% to 90% detected once. Sequenced input: PBMCs. The receptors shown here come from a woman younger than 35 in good health and CMV-seronegative. CDR3s include the opening cysteine and the closing phenylalanine or tryptophan. The D gene is left open where the match is weak. Clone size is given for some rows only: seen once, a few or many times, or a class if the clone is expanded.

V,J,D,size,CDR3,DNA
TRBV7-9,TRBJ2-7,-,-,CASSYDTVSEYF,TGTGCCAGCAGCTACGACACGGTGTCTGAGTACTTC
TRBV28,TRBJ2-2,TRBD2,-,CASSLGGTGELFF,TGTGCCAGCAGCCTCGGGGGGACCGGGGAGCTGTTTTTT
TRBV2,TRBJ2-1,TRBD2,-,CASRLLAGGDKQFF,TGTGCCAGCAGACTACTAGCGGGGGGCGATAAGCAGTTCTTC
TRBV6-6,TRBJ2-7,TRBD2,-,CASSTAGTSGSYEQYF,TGTGCCAGCAGTACGGCCGGGACTAGCGGTTCCTACGAGCAGTACTTC
TRBV6-5,TRBJ2-7,TRBD2,-,CASSYSSGSSYEQYF,TGTGCCAGCAGTTACTCTAGCGGGAGTTCTTACGAGCAGTACTTC
TRBV11-2,TRBJ2-2,-,-,CASSLADSTGELFF,TGTGCCAGCAGCTTAGCGGACAGCACCGGGGAGCTGTTTTTT
TRBV27,TRBJ2-1,-,-,CASTGTYYNEQFF,TGTGCCAGCACCGGGACATACTACAATGAGCAGTTCTTC
TRBV23-1,TRBJ2-5,-,-,CASSREHQETQYF,TGCGCCAGCTCCCGGGAGCACCAAGAGACCCAGTACTTC
TRBV29-1,TRBJ2-7,TRBD2,-,CSVGGTSGSYEQYF,TGCAGCGTGGGAGGGACTAGCGGGAGCTACGAGCAGTACTTC
TRBV5-1,TRBJ2-1,-,-,CASSWRGLADGDEQFF,TGCGCCAGCAGCTGGCGGGGGCTAGCGGACGGGGATGAGCAGTTCTTC
TRBV6-5,TRBJ1-1,-,-,CASRARGTNTEAFF,TGTGCCAGCAGGGCCAGGGGCACGAACACTGAAGCTTTCTTT
TRBV11-2,TRBJ2-1,TRBD2,-,CASRRTGGSDEQFF,TGTGCCAGCAGACGTACGGGGGGGTCGGATGAGCAGTTCTTC
TRBV5-1,TRBJ1-4,-,-,CASSPQGTTNEKLFF,TGCGCCAGCAGCCCGCAGGGTACAACTAATGAAAAACTGTTTTTT
TRBV4-2,TRBJ2-7,TRBD2,few,CASSQPSGSGYEQYF,TGTGCCAGCAGCCAACCCAGCGGGAGTGGCTACGAGCAGTACTTC
TRBV18,TRBJ2-2,-,-,CASSPLDLSGDVTGELFF,TGTGCCAGCTCACCACTTGACTTATCAGGGGATGTGACCGGGGAGCTGTTTTTT
TRBV18,TRBJ2-7,-,-,CASSPDRYEQYF,TGTGCCAGCTCACCCGACAGGTACGAGCAGTACTTC
TRBV7-2,TRBJ1-2,-,-,CASRQDSYYGYTF,TGTGCCAGCAGACAGGACAGTTACTATGGCTACACCTTC
TRBV29-1,TRBJ2-3,-,-,CSVETSTDTQYF,TGCAGCGTCGAAACTAGCACAGATACGCAGTATTTT
TRBV7-2,TRBJ1-1,-,-,CASGRQRDTEAFF,TGTGCCAGCGGGAGACAACGGGATACTGAAGCTTTCTTT
TRBV9,TRBJ2-7,TRBD2,-,CASSVTGAGALNEQYF,TGTGCCAGCAGCGTTACTGGTGCGGGAGCACTCAACGAGCAGTACTTC
TRBV5-6,TRBJ2-2,-,-,CASSPRWDKNTGELFF,TGTGCCAGCAGCCCTAGGTGGGACAAGAACACCGGGGAGCTGTTTTTT
TRBV5-3,TRBJ2-1,TRBD2,-,CARSRRLAGLYNEQFF,TGTGCCAGAAGCCGCCGACTAGCGGGGTTATACAATGAGCAGTTCTTC
TRBV6-5,TRBJ2-7,-,-,CASRPPEASSEQYF,TGTGCCAGCCGCCCTCCGGAGGCCTCTTCGGAGCAGTACTTC
TRBV27,TRBJ1-1,-,-,CASSLRGTTEAFF,TGTGCCAGCAGTTTAAGGGGAACCACTGAAGCTTTCTTT
TRBV27,TRBJ2-3,-,once,CASSFKGDTQYF,TGTGCCAGCAGTTTTAAGGGGGATACGCAGTATTTT
TRBV30,TRBJ2-2,TRBD2,-,CAWNRGRAGTGELFF,TGTGCCTGGAACCGCGGGAGGGCCGGGACCGGGGAGCTGTTTTTT
TRBV7-2,TRBJ2-7,-,-,CASSLAGLLGGEQYF,TGTGCCAGCAGCTTAGCTGGTCTACTTGGGGGGGAGCAGTACTTC
TRBV4-1,TRBJ1-1,-,-,CASSQADAAGTEAFF,TGCGCCAGCAGCCAAGCAGACGCGGCGGGCACTGAAGCTTTCTTT
TRBV19,TRBJ2-5,-,-,CASSTTGPTLFQETQYF,TGTGCCAGTAGTACCACAGGGCCGACGCTATTCCAAGAGACCCAGTACTTC
TRBV4-1,TRBJ2-5,-,-,CASSPGLGQETQYF,TGCGCCAGCAGCCCGGGACTGGGCCAAGAGACCCAGTACTTC
TRBV9,TRBJ2-1,-,many,CASSVDVRGNEQFF,TGTGCCAGCAGCGTAGACGTACGGGGCAATGAGCAGTTCTTC
TRBV21-1,TRBJ1-5,-,-,CASSTRTGGEIPQPQHF,TGTGCCAGCAGCACCCGGACAGGGGGCGAAATACCTCAGCCCCAGCATTTT
TRBV19,TRBJ2-7,TRBD2,-,CASSRDSPGLAGDYEQYF,TGTGCCAGTAGTAGAGATAGCCCGGGACTAGCGGGAGACTACGAGCAGTACTTC